The 8 T cell receptor beta chains in this list originate from one sample, sequenced in a study of cytomegalovirus exposure and HLA in healthy donors (dated by TCRdb to the late 2010s). Libraries were built with the immunoSEQ multiplex PCR assay. The multiplex PCR relied on a mix of 60 forward primers for TCR Vbeta segments and 13 reverse primers for TCR Jbeta segments. In TCRdb, the immuneACCESS table is reduced to in-frame sequences with V and J assigned. These tables do not hold every clone; where another copy was compared, an unresolved V gene accounts for under half, and the others remain unexplained. A total of around 110,000 clones appear in this sample, 71% of them only once. Over 2.5% of the sample lies in the top ten. The sample comprised PBMCs. The receptors stem from a female donor in good health and CMV-seronegative.

This rearrangement joins TRBV5-5 to TRBJ1-2; D is possibly TRBD1 (6 bases). Trimming shortened V by 4 bases and J by 2 bases, and 12 bases separated the two germline ends. The CDR3 contains 14 residues. The germline CDR1 and CDR2 sequences are SGHKS and YYEKEE (reference sequence). In nucleotides, the CDR3 is TGTGCCAGCAGCCCGTCCACAGGGAACTATGGCTACACCTTC. Its translation is CASSPSTGNYGYTF. The whole variable domain, remainder taken from reference TRBV5-5 and TRBJ1-2, is DAGVTQSPTHLIKTRGQQVTLRCSPISGHKSVSWYQQVLGQGPQFIFQYYEKEERGRGNFPDRFSARQFPNYSSELNVNALLLGDSALYLCASSPSTGNYGYTFGSGTRLTVV.

This rearrangement joins TRBV4-3 to TRBJ2-6; tentatively, D is TRBD2 (6 bases). Germline V gene data show CDR1 as LGHNA and CDR2 as YSLEER. V lost 1 base to trimming and J lost 2 bases, with 24 bases between them. The CDR3 contains 21 residues. The CDR3 sequence is CASSQGRGLIRRSTGANVLTF. The CDR3 coding sequence is TGCGCCAGCAGCCAAGGTCGGGGGTTAATCCGTCGGAGCACTGGGGCCAACGTCCTGACTTTC.

This clone was seen more than once but under ten times. V and J are TRBV2 and TRBJ2-1, with 11 nucleotides matching TRBD2. The CDR3 runs 15 residues. Germline trimming cut 8 bases from V and 5 bases from J; bases unmatched to any gene: 8. From germline, CDR1 is SNHLY and CDR2 FYNNEI. The CDR3 DNA is TGTGCCAGCCTCTCGACTAGCGGGATTAACAATGAGCAGTTCTTC. This sequence encodes CASLSTSGINNEQFF.

This clone was observed a handful of times. The chain uses TRBV29-1 and TRBJ1-5, with D tentatively TRBD1 (6 bases). CDR1 is SQVTM and CDR2 is ANQGSEA in the germline V gene. This CDR3 comprises 15 residues. The V gene lost 4 bases and the J gene lost 0 bases, with 13 bases spanning the gap. The CDR3 here is CSVVRGANSNQPQHF. The DNA of the CDR3 is TGCAGCGTTGTCAGGGGCGCTAATAGCAATCAGCCCCAGCATTTT.

This clone has just one count. The chain recombines TRBV9 with TRBJ1-4; possible D gene TRBD1, 6 bases. The CDR3 loop spans 14 amino acids. Trimming removed 0 bases from V and 10 bases from J, with 13 bases in between. Germline CDR1 SGDLS, CDR2 YYNGEE. The CDR3 DNA is TGTGCCAGCAGCGTAGAGAGCGGGGGGCGAAAACTGTTTTTT. Protein sequence: CASSVESGGRKLFF. Using reference TRBV9 and TRBJ1-4 for the parts outside the CDR3, the full variable domain is DSGVTQTPKHLITATGQRVTLRCSPRSGDLSVYWYQQSLDQGLQFLIQYYNGEERAKGNILERFSAQQFPDLHSELNLSSLELGDSALYFCASSVESGGRKLFFGSGTQLSVL.

This chain uses TRBV25-1 with TRBJ1-1; maybe TRBD1 (5 bases). The germline V gene encodes CDR1 MGHDK and CDR2 SYGVNS. The length of the CDR3 is 13 residues. V lost 6 bases to trimming and J lost 2 bases, with 10 bases between them. In DNA form, the CDR3 reads TGTGCCAGCAGCCCGGGACTAAACACTGAAGCTTTCTTT. As protein: CASSPGLNTEAFF.

The chain has TRBV5-4 and TRBJ2-7; D remains ambiguous. Trimming stripped 3 bases from V and 2 bases from J, with 18 bases between. This CDR3 spans 16 amino acids. CDR1 is SGHNT and CDR2 is YYREEE in the germline V gene (reference sequence). In DNA form, the CDR3 reads TGTGCCAGCAGCTCCGGAGTCCGCATCGATACCTACGAGCAGTACTTC. This translates into CASSSGVRIDTYEQYF.

The rearrangement joins TRBV7-2 to TRBJ2-1; D call uncertain. Germline V gene sequence: CDR1 SGHTA, CDR2 FQGNSA. V was cut by 0 bases and J by 3 bases, with 3 bases left in between. The CDR3 consists of 13 residues. The CDR3: CASSLARYNEQFF. In nucleotides, the CDR3 is TGTGCCAGCAGCTTAGCGCGCTACAATGAGCAGTTCTTC.